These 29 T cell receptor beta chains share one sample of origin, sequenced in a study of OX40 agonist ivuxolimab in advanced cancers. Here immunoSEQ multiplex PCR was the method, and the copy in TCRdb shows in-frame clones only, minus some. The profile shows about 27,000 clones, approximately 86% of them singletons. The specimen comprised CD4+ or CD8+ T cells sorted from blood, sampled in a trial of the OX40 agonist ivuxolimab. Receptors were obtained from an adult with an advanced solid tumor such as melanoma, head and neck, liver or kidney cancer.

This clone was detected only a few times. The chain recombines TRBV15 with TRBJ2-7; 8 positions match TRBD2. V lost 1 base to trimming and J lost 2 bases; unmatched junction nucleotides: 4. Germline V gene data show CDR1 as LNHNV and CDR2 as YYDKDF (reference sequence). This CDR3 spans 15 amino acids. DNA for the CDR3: TGTGCCACCAGCAGAGCCGTGGGACTAGCCTACGAGCAGTACTTC. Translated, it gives CATSRAVGLAYEQYF. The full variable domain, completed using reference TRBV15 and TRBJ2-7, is DAMVIQNPRYQVTQFGKPVTLSCSQTLNHNVMYWYQQKSSQAPKLLFHYYDKDFNNEADTPDNFQSRRPNTSFCFLDIRSPGLGDTAMYLCATSRAVGLAYEQYFGPGTRLTVT.

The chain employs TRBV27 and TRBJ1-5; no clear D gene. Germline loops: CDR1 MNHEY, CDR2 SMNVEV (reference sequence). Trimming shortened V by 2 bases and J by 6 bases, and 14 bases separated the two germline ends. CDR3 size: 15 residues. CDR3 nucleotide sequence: TGTGCCAGCAGTTTAAATGGCAGGAACGGTCAGCCCCAGCATTTT. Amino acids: CASSLNGRNGQPQHF.

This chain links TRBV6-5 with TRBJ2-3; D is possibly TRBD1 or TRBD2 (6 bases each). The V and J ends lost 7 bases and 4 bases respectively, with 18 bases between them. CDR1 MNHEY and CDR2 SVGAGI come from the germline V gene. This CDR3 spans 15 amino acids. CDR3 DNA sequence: TGTGCCAGCAACATCGGAGGGGACAACCCAGATACGCAGTATTTT. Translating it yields CASNIGGDNPDTQYF.

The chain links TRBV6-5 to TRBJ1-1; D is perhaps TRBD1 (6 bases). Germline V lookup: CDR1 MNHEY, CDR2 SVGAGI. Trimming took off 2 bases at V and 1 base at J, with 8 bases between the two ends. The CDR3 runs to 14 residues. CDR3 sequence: CASSYRGGNTEAFF. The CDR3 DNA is TGTGCCAGCAGTTACAGGGGGGGGAACACTGAAGCTTTCTTT.

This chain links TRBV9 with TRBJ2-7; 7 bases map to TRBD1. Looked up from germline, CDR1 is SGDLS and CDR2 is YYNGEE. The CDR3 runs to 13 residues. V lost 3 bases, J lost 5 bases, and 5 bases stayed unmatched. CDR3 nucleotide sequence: TGTGCCAGCAGCGCGACAGGGCTCCACGAGCAGTACTTC. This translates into CASSATGLHEQYF.

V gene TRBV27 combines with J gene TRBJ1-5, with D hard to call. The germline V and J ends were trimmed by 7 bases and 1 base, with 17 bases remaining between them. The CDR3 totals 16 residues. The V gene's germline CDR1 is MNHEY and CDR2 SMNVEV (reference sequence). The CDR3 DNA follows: TGTGCCAGCAAGCAGGTCTGGGGAGGCAGCAATCAGCCCCAGCATTTT. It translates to CASKQVWGGSNQPQHF.

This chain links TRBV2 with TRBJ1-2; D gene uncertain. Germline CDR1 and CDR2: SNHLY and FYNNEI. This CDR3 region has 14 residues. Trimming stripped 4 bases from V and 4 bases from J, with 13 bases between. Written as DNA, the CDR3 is TGTGCCAGCAGTGTTGAGGTTTCCGGCTATGGCTACACCTTC. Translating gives CASSVEVSGYGYTF.

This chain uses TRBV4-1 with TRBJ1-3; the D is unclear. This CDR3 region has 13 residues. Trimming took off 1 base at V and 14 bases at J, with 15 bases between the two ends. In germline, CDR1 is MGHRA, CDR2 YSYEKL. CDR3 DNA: TGCGCCAGCAGCCAAGGCTGGACGGATCCCGTATATTTT. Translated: CASSQGWTDPVYF.

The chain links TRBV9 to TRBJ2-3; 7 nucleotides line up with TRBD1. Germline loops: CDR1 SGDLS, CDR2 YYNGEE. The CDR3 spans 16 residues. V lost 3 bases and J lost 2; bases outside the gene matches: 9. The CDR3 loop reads CASSAQGKGATDTQYF. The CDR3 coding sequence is TGTGCCAGCAGCGCCCAGGGGAAGGGGGCCACAGATACGCAGTATTTT.

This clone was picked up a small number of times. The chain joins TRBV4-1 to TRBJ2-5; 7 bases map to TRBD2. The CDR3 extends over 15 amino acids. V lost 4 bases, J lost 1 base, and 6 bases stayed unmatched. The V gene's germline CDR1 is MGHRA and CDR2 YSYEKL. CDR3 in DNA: TGCGCCAGCAGCCCCTGGACTAGAGGCCAAGAGACCCAGTACTTC. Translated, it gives CASSPWTRGQETQYF.

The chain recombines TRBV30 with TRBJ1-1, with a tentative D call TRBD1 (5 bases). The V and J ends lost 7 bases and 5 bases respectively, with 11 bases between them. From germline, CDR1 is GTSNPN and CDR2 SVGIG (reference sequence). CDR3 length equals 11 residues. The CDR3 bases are TGTGCCTTCACAGGAAAAACTGAAGCTTTCTTT. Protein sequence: CAFTGKTEAFF.

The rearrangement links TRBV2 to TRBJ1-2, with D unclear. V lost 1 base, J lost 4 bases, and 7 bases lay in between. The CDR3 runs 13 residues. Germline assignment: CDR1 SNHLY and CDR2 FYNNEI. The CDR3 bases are TGTGCCAGCAGTGAAGGGGGAGGCTATGGCTACACCTTC. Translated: CASSEGGGYGYTF.

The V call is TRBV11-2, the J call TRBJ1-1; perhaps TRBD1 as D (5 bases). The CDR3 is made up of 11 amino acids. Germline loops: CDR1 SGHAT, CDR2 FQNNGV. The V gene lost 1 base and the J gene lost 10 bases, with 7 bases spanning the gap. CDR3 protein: CASSLGGGAFF. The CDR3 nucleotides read TGTGCCAGCAGCTTAGGGGGGGGAGCTTTCTTT.

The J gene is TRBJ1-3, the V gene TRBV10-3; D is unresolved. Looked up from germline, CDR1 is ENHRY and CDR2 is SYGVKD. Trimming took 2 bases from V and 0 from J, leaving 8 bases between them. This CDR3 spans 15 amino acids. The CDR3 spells CAISEGRNSGNTIYF. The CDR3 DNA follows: TGTGCCATCAGTGAGGGACGTAACTCTGGAAACACCATATATTTT.

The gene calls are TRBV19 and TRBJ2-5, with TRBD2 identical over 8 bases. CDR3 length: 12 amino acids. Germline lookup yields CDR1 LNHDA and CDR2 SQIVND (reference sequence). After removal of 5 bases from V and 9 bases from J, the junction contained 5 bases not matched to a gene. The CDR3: CASSSDGGAQYF. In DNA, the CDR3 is TGTGCCAGTAGTTCCGACGGGGGGGCCCAGTACTTC. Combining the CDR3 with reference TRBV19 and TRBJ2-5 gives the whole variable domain DGGITQSPKYLFRKEGQNVTLSCEQNLNHDAMYWYRQDPGQGLRLIYYSQIVNDFQKGDIAEGYSVSREKKESFPLTVTSAQKNPTAFYLCASSSDGGAQYFGPGTRLLVL.

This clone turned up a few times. The CDR3 DNA is TGTGCCAGCACCCGAGGACTCAGTACGCAGTATTTT. This sequence encodes CASTRGLSTQYF. The chain has TRBV6-5 and TRBJ2-3; D might be TRBD2 (5 bases). The CDR3 extends over 12 amino acids. V was shortened by 7 bases and J by 8 bases, with 13 bases between the two germline ends. Germline CDR1 MNHEY, CDR2 SVGAGI.

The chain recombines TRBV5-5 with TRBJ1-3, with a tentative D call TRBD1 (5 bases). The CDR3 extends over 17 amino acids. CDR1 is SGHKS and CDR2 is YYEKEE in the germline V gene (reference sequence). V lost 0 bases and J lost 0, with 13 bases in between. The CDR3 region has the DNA TGTGCCAGCAGCTTGGGCCTTCTTGACAGCTCTGGAAACACCATATATTTT. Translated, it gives CASSLGLLDSSGNTIYF.

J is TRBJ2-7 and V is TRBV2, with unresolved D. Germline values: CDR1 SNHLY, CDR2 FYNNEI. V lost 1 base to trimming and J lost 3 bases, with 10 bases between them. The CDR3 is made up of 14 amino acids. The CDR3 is CASSEGEELYEQYF. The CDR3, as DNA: TGTGCCAGCAGTGAAGGGGAAGAGCTCTACGAGCAGTACTTC.

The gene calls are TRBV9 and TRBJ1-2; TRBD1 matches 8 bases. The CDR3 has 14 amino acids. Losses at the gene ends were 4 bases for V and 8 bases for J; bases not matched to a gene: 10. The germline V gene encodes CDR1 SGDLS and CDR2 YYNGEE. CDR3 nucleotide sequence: TGTGCCAGCAGCACCCCTACAGGGGGGGGCGGCTACACCTTC. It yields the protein CASSTPTGGGGYTF.

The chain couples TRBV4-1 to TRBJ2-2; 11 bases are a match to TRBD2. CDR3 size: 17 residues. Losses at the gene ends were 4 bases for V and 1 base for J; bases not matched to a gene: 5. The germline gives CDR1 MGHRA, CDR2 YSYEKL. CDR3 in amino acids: CASSRQTSGMNTGELFF. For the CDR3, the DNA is TGCGCCAGCAGCCGCCAGACTAGCGGGATGAACACCGGGGAGCTGTTTTTT.

CDR3 protein: CASSKKLGSNEQFF. For the CDR3, the DNA is TGTGCCAGCAGTAAGAAACTCGGCTCGAATGAGCAGTTCTTC. This chain connects TRBV6-5 to TRBJ2-1; D gene unclear. The germline CDR1 and CDR2 sequences are MNHEY and SVGAGI. Trimming left V 5 bases short and J 7 bases short, with 15 bases between. This CDR3 comprises 14 residues.

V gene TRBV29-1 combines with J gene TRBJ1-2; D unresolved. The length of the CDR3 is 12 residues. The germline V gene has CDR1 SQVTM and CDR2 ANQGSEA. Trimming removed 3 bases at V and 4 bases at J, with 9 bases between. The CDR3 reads CSVDSQSYGYTF. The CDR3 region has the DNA TGCAGCGTTGATAGCCAGTCCTATGGCTACACCTTC.

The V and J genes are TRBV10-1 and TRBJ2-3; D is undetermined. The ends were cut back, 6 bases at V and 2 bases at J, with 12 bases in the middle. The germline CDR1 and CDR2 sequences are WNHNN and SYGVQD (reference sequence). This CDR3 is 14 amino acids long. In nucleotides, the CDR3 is TGCGCCAGCAGCTCCGCCCTGTACACAGATACGCAGTATTTT. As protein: CASSSALYTDTQYF.

The CDR3 region has the DNA TGCGCCAGCAGCCAAGTTGACTTCGGGCAGCCCCAGCATTTT. Translated, it gives CASSQVDFGQPQHF. The chain couples TRBV4-1 to TRBJ1-5; D remains unclear. The CDR3 spans 14 residues. Germline CDR1 and CDR2: MGHRA and YSYEKL. With 1 base removed from V and 7 bases from J, the gap between germline ends came to 11 bases.

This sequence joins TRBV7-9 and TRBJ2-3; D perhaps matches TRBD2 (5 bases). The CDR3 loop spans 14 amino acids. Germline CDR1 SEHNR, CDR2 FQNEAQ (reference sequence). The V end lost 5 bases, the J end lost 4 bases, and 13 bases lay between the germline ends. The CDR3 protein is CASSAPAAPDTQYF. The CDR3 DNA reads TGTGCCAGCAGCGCCCCAGCGGCCCCAGATACGCAGTATTTT.

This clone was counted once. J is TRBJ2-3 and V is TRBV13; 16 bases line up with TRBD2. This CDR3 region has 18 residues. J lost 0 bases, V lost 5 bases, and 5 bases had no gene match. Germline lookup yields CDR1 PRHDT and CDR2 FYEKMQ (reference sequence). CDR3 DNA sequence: TGTGCCAGCAGCGGGACTAGCGGGGGGGACGGTAGCACAGATACGCAGTATTTT. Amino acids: CASSGTSGGDGSTDTQYF.

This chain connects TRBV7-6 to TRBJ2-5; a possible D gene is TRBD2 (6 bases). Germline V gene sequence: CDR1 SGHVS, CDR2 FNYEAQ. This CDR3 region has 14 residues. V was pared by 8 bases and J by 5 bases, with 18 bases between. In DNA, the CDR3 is TGTGCCAGCGGACTGACGGGGGTAGGGGAGACCCAGTACTTC. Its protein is CASGLTGVGETQYF. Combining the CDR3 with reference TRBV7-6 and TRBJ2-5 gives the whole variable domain GAGVSQSPRYKVTKRGQDVALRCDPISGHVSLYWYRQALGQGPEFLTYFNYEAQQDKSGLPNDRFSAERPEGSISTLTIQRTEQRDSAMYRCASGLTGVGETQYFGPGTRLLVL.

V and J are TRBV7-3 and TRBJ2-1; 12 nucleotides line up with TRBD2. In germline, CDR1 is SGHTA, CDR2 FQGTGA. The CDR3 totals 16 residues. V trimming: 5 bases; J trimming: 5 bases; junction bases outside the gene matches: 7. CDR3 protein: CASSLWRLAGDNEQFF. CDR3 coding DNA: TGTGCCAGCAGCCTATGGAGACTAGCGGGAGACAATGAGCAGTTCTTC.

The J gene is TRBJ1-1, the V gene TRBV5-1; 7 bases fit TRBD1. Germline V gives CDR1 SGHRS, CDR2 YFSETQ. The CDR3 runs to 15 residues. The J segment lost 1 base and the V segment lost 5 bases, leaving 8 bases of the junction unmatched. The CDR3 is CASRPPDRQNTEAFF. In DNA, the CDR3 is TGCGCCAGCAGGCCCCCGGACAGGCAGAACACTGAAGCTTTCTTT.